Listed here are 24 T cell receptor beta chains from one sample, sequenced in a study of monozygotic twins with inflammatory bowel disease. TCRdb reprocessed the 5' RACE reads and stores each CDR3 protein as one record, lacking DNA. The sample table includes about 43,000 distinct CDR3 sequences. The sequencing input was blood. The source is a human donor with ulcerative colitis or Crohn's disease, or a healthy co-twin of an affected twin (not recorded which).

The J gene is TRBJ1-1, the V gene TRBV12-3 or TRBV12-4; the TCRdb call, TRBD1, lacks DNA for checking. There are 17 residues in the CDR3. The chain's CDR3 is CASSREGAPLWGTEAFF.

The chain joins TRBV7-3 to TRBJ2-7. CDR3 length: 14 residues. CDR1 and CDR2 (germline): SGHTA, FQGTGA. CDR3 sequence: CASSLPYKPHEQYF. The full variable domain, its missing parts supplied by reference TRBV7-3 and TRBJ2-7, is GAGVSQTPSNKVTEKGKYVELRCDPISGHTALYWYRQSLGQGPEFLIYFQGTGAADDSGLPNDRFFAVRPEGSVSTLKIQRTERGDSAVYLCASSLPYKPHEQYFGPGTRLTVT.

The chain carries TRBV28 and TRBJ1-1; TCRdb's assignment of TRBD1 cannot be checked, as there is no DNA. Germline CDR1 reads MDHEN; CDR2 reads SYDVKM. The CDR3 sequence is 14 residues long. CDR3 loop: CASSFLGGRTEAFF. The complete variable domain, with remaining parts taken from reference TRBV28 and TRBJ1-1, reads DVKVTQSSRYLVKRTGEKVFLECVQDMDHENMFWYRQDPGLGLRLIYFSYDVKMKEKGDIPEGYSVSREKKERFSLILESASTNQTSMYLCASSFLGGRTEAFFGQGTRLTVV.

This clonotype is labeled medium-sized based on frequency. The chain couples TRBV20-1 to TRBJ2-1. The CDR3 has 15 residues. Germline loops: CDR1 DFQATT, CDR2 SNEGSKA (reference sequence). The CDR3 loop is CSARTSSGAYNEQFF.

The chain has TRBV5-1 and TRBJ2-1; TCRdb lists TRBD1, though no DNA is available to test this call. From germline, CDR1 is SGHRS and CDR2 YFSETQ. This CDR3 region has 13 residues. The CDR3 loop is CASSLELGTGQFF.

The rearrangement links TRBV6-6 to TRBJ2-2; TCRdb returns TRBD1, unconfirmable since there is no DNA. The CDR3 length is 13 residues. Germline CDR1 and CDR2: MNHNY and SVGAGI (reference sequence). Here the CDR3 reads CASSYGGNGELFF.

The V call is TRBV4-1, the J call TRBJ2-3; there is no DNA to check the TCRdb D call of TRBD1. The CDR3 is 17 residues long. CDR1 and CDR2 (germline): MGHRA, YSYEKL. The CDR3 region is CASSQEWGDPSTDTQYF.

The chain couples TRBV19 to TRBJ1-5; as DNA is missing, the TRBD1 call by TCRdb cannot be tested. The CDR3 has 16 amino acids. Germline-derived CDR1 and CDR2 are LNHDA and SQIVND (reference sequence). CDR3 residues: CASSTTGGPSNQPQHF.

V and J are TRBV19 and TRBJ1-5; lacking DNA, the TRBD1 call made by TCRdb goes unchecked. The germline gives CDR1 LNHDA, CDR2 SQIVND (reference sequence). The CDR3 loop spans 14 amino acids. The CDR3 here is CASSISGSNQPQHF. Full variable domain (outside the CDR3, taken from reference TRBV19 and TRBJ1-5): DGGITQSPKYLFRKEGQNVTLSCEQNLNHDAMYWYRQDPGQGLRLIYYSQIVNDFQKGDIAEGYSVSREKKESFPLTVTSAQKNPTAFYLCASSISGSNQPQHFGDGTRLSIL.

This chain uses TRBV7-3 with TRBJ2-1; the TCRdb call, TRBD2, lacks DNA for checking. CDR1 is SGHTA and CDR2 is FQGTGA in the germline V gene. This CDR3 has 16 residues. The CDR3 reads CASSDARLAGNNEQFF. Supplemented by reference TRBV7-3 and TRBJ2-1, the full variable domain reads GAGVSQTPSNKVTEKGKYVELRCDPISGHTALYWYRQSLGQGPEFLIYFQGTGAADDSGLPNDRFFAVRPEGSVSTLKIQRTERGDSAVYLCASSDARLAGNNEQFFGPGTRLTVL.

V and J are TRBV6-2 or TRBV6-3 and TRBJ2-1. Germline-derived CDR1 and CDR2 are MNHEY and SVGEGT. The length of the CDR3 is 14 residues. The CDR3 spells CASSYAGLGNEQFF.

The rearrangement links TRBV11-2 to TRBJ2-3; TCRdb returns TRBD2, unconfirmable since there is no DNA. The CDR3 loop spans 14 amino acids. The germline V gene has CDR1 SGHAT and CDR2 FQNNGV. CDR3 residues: CASSSGLNTDTQYF.

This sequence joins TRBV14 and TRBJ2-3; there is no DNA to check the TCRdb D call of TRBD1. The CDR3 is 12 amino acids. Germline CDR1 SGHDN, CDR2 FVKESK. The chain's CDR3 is CASSLDRVVQYF. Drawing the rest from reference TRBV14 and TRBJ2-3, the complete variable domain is EAGVTQFPSHSVIEKGQTVTLRCDPISGHDNLYWYRRVMGKEIKFLLHFVKESKQDESGMPNNRFLAERTGGTYSTLKVQPAELEDSGVYFCASSLDRVVQYFGPGTRLTVL.

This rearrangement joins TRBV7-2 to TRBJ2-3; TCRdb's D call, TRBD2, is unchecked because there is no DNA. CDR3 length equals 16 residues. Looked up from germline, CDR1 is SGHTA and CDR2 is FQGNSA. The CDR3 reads CASSLPGLAKTDTQYF.

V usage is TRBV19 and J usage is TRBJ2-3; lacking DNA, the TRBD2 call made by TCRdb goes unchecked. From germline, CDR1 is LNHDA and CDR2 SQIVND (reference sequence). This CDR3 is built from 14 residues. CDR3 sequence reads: CASKGTSSTDTQYF. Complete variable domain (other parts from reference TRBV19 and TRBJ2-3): DGGITQSPKYLFRKEGQNVTLSCEQNLNHDAMYWYRQDPGQGLRLIYYSQIVNDFQKGDIAEGYSVSREKKESFPLTVTSAQKNPTAFYLCASKGTSSTDTQYFGPGTRLTVL.

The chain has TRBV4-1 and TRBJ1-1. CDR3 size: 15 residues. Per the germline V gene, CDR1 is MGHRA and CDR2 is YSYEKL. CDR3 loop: CASSQEEAGNTEAFF.

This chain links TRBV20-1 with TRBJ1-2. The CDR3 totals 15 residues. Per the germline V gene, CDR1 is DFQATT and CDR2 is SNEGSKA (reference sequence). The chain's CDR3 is CSARDLRRVNYGYTF.

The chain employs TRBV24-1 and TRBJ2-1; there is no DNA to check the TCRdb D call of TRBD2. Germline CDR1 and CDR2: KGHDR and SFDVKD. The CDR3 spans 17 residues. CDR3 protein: CATSDLAGGASYNEQFF.

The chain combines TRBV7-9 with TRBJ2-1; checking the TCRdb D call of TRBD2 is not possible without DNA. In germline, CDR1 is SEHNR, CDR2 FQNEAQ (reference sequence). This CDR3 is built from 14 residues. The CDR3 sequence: CASSGLVTSNEQFF. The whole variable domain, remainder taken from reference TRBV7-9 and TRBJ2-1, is DTGVSQNPRHKITKRGQNVTFRCDPISEHNRLYWYRQTLGQGPEFLTYFQNEAQLEKSRLLSDRFSAERPKGSFSTLEIQRTEQGDSAMYLCASSGLVTSNEQFFGPGTRLTVL.

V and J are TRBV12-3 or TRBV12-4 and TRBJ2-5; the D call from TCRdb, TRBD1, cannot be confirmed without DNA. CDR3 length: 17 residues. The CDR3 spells CASSFRRQGGTQETQYF.

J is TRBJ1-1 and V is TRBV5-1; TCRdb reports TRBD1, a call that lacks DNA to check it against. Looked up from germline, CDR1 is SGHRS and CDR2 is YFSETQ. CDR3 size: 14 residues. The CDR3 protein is CASSLAGTSIEAFF.

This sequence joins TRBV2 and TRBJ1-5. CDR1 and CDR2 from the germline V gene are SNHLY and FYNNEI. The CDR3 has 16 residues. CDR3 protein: CASSTQNRISNQPQHF. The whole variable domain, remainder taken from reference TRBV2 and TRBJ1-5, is EPEVTQTPSHQVTQMGQEVILRCVPISNHLYFYWYRQILGQKVEFLVSFYNNEISEKSEIFDDQFSVERPDGSNFTLKIRSTKLEDSAMYFCASSTQNRISNQPQHFGDGTRLSIL.

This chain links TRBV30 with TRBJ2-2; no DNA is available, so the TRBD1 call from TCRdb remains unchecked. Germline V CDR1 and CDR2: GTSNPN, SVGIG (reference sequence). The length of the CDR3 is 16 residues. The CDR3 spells CAWSYRRNRGTGELFF. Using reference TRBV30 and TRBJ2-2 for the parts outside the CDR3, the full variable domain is SQTIHQWPATLVQPVGSPLSLECTVEGTSNPNLYWYRQAAGRGLQLLFYSVGIGQISSEVPQNLSASRPQDRQFILSSKKLLLSDSGFYLCAWSYRRNRGTGELFFGEGSRLTVL.

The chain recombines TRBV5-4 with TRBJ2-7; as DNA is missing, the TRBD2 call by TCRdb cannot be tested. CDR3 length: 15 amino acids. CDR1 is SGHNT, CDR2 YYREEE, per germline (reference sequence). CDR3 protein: CASSLRGSGPNEQYF. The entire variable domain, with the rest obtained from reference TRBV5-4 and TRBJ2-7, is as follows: ETGVTQSPTHLIKTRGQQVTLRCSSQSGHNTVSWYQQALGQGPQFIFQYYREEENGRGNFPPRFSGLQFPNYSSELNVNALELDDSALYLCASSLRGSGPNEQYFGPGTRLTVT.